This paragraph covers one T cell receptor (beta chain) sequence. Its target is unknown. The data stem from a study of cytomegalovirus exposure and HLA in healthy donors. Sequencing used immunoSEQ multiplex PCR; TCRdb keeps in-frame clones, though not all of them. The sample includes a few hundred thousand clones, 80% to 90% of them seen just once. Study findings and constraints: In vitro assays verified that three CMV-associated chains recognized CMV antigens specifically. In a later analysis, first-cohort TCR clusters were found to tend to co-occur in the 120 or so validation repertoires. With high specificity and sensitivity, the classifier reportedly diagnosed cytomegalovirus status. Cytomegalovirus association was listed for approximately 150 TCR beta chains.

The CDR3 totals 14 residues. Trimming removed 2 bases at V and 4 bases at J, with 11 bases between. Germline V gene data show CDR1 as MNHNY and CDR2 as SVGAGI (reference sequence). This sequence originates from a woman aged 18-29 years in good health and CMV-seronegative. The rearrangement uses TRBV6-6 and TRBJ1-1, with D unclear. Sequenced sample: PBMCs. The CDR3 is CASSYTTTGTEAFF. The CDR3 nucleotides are TGTGCCAGCAGTTACACCACGACGGGCACTGAAGCTTTCTTT.